The sequence of this T cell receptor (beta chain) was determined in a study of post-analysis software for immune sequencing data. Whole-study results and caveats: The study found TRBV5-6, TRBV5-1 and TRBV20-1 among a handful of TRBV segments more frequent in patients than controls.

Trimming took off 7 bases at V and 3 bases at J, with 24 bases between the two ends. Germline CDR1 reads DFQATT; CDR2 reads SNEGSKA (reference sequence). The CDR3 length is 16 residues. Unique molecular identifiers had been added to the TCR beta cDNA libraries. From the PCR reads, TCRdb called clonotypes with MiXCR, one entry per CDR3 protein. The sample shows 600,000 to 700,000 distinct CDR3 sequences, more than 50% of them seen only once. Of note for this clonotype: Its cognate antigen is unknown.

The genes are TRBV20-1 and TRBJ1-2; possibly TRBD1 for D (5 bases). The receptor's source is a girl aged 2 to 10 with multiple sclerosis. The sequenced sample was blood. The CDR3 loop is CSVLGTIPKIYYGYTF. For the CDR3, the DNA is TGCAGTGTACTGGGGACGATACCCAAGATATACTATGGCTACACCTTC.